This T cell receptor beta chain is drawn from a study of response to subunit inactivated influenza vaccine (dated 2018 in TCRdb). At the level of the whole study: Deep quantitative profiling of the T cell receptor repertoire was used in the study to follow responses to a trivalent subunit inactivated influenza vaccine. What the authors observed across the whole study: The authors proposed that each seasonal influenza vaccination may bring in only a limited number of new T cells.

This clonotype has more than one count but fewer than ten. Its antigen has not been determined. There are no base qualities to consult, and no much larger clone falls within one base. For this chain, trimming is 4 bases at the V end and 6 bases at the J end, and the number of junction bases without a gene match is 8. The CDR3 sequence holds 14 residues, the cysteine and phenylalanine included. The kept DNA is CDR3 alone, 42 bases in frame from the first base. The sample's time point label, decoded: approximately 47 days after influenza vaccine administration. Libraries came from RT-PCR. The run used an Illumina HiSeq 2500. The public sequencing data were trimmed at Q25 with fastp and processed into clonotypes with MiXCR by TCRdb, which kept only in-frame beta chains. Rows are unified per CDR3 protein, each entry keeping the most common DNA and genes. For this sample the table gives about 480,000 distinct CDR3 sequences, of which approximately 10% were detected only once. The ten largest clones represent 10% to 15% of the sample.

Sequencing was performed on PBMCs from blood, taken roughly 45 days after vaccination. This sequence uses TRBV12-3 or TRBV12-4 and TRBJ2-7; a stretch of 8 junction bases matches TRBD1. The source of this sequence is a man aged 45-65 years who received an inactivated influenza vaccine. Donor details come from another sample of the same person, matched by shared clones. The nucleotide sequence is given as TGTGCCAGCAGTTCTGGGGACAGGTCGGGCGAGCAGTACTTC. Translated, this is CASSSGDRSGEQYF.